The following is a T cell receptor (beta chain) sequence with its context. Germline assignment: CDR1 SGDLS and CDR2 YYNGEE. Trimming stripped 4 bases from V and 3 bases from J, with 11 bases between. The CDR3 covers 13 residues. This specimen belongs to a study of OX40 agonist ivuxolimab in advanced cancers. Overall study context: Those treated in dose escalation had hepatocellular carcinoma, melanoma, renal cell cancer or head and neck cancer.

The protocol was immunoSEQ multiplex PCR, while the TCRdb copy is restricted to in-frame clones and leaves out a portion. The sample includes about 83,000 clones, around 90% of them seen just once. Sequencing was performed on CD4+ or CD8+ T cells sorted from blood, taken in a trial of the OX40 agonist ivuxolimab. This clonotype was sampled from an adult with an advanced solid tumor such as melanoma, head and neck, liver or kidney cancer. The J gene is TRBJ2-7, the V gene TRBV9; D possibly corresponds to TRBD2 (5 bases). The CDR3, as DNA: TGTGCCAGCAGCCCGGTCGAGGGCTACGAGCAGTACTTC. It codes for CASSPVEGYEQYF. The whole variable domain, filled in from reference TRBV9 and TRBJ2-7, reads DSGVTQTPKHLITATGQRVTLRCSPRSGDLSVYWYQQSLDQGLQFLIQYYNGEERAKGNILERFSAQQFPDLHSELNLSSLELGDSALYFCASSPVEGYEQYFGPGTRLTVT.